The sequence of this TCR beta chain was determined in a study of CD8 T cells in Susac syndrome. Points from the study as a whole: The authors acknowledged that their TCR sequencing and HLA analysis involved a relatively small number of individuals.

Notes on this clonotype: Its antigen is unknown.

From blood CD8+ and CD4+ T cells, TCR beta sequences were generated. Trimming left V 4 bases short and J 4 bases short, with 11 bases between. This CDR3 has 13 amino acids. CDR1 and CDR2 (germline): SGDLS, YYNGEE. The RNA, roughly 0.45 to 1 ug, was put through reverse transcription using random hexamers. TCRdb itself ran the immunoSEQ multiplex PCR reads through MiXCR, one entry per CDR3 protein. The table lists around 160,000 distinct CDR3 sequences, approximately 94% of them singletons, with 0.075% to 0.095% in the top ten. The chain uses TRBV9 and TRBJ2-5, with D hard to call. Sequences were obtained from CD4+ T cells from PBMCs. The receptor was derived from a human donor with multiple sclerosis. Here the CDR3 DNA reads TGTGCCAGCAGCCCGCGCCCGGGAGAGACCCAGTACTTC. This gives the protein CASSPRPGETQYF.